Shown below are 27 T cell receptor beta chains from a single sample sequenced in a study of Ad26.COV2.S vaccination and SARS-CoV-2 variants. This table comes from immunoSEQ multiplex PCR, and its TCRdb copy is limited to in-frame clones, with some not included. The table records around 500,000 clones, nearly 90% of them present only once. The treatment: some 20 received Ad26.COV2.S at low or high dose, single or two shots; roughly 5 received placebo; per-sample allocation not given. Sample collection was performed on day 63 after the first vaccine or placebo injection. Sequenced material: peripheral blood, taken in a trial of Ad26.COV2.S vaccine versus placebo. The receptors were gathered from a person aged 18-65 years who received the Ad26.COV2.S COVID-19 vaccine or a placebo.

This sequence joins TRBV11-3 and TRBJ2-2; D remains ambiguous. Trimming shortened V by 5 bases and J by 3 bases, and 16 bases separated the two germline ends. CDR1 is SGHNT, CDR2 YENEEA, per germline. This CDR3 is built from 16 residues. CDR3 coding DNA: TGTGCCAGCAGCCAAAGTACCATGGATGACACCGGGGAGCTGTTTTTT. This translates into CASSQSTMDDTGELFF. Filled out from reference TRBV11-3 and TRBJ2-2, the complete variable domain reads EAGVVQSPRYKIIEKKQPVAFWCNPISGHNTLYWYLQNLGQGPELLIRYENEEAVDDSQLPKDRFSAERLKGVDSTLKIQPAELGDSAVYLCASSQSTMDDTGELFFGEGSRLTVL.

This clone was found a few times. The chain couples TRBV6-6 to TRBJ1-1, with TRBD1 identical over 7 bases. Germline CDR1 reads MNHNY; CDR2 reads SVGAGI (reference sequence). J gave up 1 base and V 5 bases, and 19 bases lay outside the gene matches. The CDR3 length is 19 residues. The CDR3 sequence is CASSPDRVNIDSPNTEAFF. The CDR3 DNA reads TGTGCCAGCAGTCCAGACAGGGTGAACATCGACTCCCCGAACACTGAAGCTTTCTTT.

The chain is built from TRBV5-1 and TRBJ2-2, with 8 nucleotides matching TRBD2. Germline V gene sequence: CDR1 SGHRS, CDR2 YFSETQ. Trimming at V came to 2 bases and at J to 3 bases, leaving 3 bases not matched to a gene. CDR3 length: 15 residues. CDR3 DNA: TGCGCCAGCAGCTTCCCGGGGGGGGACACCGGGGAGCTGTTTTTT. Protein sequence: CASSFPGGDTGELFF.

The rearrangement joins TRBV6-5 to TRBJ2-5, with D perhaps TRBD1 (6 bases). V was cut by 4 bases and J by 3 bases, with 9 bases left in between. Germline CDR1 reads MNHEY; CDR2 reads SVGAGI. This CDR3 comprises 13 residues. CDR3 sequence reads: CASSSHREETQYF. As DNA, the CDR3 is TGTGCCAGCAGTTCCCACAGGGAAGAGACCCAGTACTTC.

The V call is TRBV9, the J call TRBJ2-7, with TRBD1 matching 9 bases. Germline lookup yields CDR1 SGDLS and CDR2 YYNGEE. There are 15 residues in the CDR3. Trimming cost V 4 bases and J 1 base; bases outside gene matches: 6. The CDR3 nucleotides read TGTGCCAGCAGCCCAACCGGGACAGGGTCCTACGAGCAGTACTTC. Translation gives CASSPTGTGSYEQYF.

The V and J genes are TRBV6-6 and TRBJ1-3, with D possibly TRBD1 on 5 matching bases. V was shortened by 6 bases and J by 0 bases, with 12 bases between the two germline ends. CDR3 length: 15 residues. Germline loops: CDR1 MNHNY, CDR2 SVGAGI (reference sequence). For the CDR3, the DNA is TGTGCCAGCAGCCAGGGAGGGTACTCTGGAAACACCATATATTTT. Amino acid sequence: CASSQGGYSGNTIYF.

This rearrangement joins TRBV13 to TRBJ1-6; tentatively, D is TRBD1 (5 bases). This CDR3 region has 18 residues. Germline V lookup: CDR1 PRHDT, CDR2 FYEKMQ (reference sequence). Trimming removed 1 base from V and 8 bases from J, with 21 bases in between. In DNA, the CDR3 is TGTGCCAGCAGCTTAGCCCCTGTATTTGGGACGGGGGATTCACCCCTCCACTTT. Translated, it gives CASSLAPVFGTGDSPLHF.

The chain employs TRBV29-1 and TRBJ2-4; D assignment may be TRBD1 or TRBD2 (5 bases each). CDR1 and CDR2 from the germline V gene are SQVTM and ANQGSEA. The CDR3 consists of 12 residues. V shed 7 bases and J shed 0 bases, with 7 bases lying between them. The CDR3 loop is CSGGEAKNIQYF. In nucleotides, the CDR3 is TGCAGCGGAGGGGAAGCCAAAAACATTCAGTACTTC.

CDR3 in amino acids: CASSLGGATQYF. For the CDR3, the DNA is TGTGCCAGCAGCTTAGGAGGGGCTACGCAGTATTTT. This chain joins TRBV7-8 and TRBJ2-3; D may match TRBD1 or TRBD2 (5 bases each). The CDR3 runs to 12 residues. The germline V and J ends were trimmed by 1 base and 8 bases, with 7 bases remaining between them. Germline V lookup: CDR1 SGHVS, CDR2 FQNEAQ.

J is TRBJ2-5 and V is TRBV11-2, with 7 bases fitting TRBD2. The CDR3 runs 13 residues. V shed 4 bases and J 2 bases; nucleotides not matched to a gene: 1. Germline loops: CDR1 SGHAT, CDR2 FQNNGV. The CDR3 DNA is TGTGCCAGCAGCTCGGGACTACAAGAGACCCAGTACTTC. Protein sequence: CASSSGLQETQYF.

The chain links TRBV7-5 to TRBJ2-7; TRBD1, as called in the table, went unchecked against the DNA. TRBV7-5 constitutes a pseudogene. This CDR3 region has 18 residues. The CDR3 sequence is CARSLGSACTGFSYEQYF. The CDR3 DNA reads TGTGCCAGAAGCTTAGGTTCTGCTTGCACAGGCTTCTCCTACGAGCAGTACTTC.

The chain is built from TRBV10-3 and TRBJ2-1; 8 bases agree with TRBD2. Germline CDR1 reads ENHRY; CDR2 reads SYGVKD. This CDR3 contains 14 residues. Trimming removed 7 bases from V and 4 bases from J; junction bases left unmatched: 6. CDR3 region: CAIIRTSLYNEQFF. The CDR3 region has the DNA TGTGCCATCATTCGGACTAGCCTATACAATGAGCAGTTCTTC.

This clone was seen just once. The gene calls are TRBV27 and TRBJ1-2, with D possibly matching TRBD1 (6 bases). CDR3 length: 11 residues. Germline values: CDR1 MNHEY, CDR2 SMNVEV (reference sequence). V lost 11 bases, J lost 13 bases, and 20 bases lay in between. CDR3 residues: CARIPRGPSTF. The DNA for the CDR3 is TGTGCCCGTATCCCCAGGGGACCGAGCACCTTC.

CDR3 residues: CASSRRDYTNEQFF. CDR3 bases: TGTGCCAGCTCACGGAGGGACTACACCAATGAGCAGTTCTTC. The chain carries TRBV18 and TRBJ2-1; 7 bases map to TRBD2. Losses at the gene ends were 4 bases for V and 6 bases for J; bases not matched to a gene: 6. The germline V gene has CDR1 KGHSH and CDR2 LQKENI. The length of the CDR3 is 14 residues.

This clone was observed a single time. This chain uses TRBV5-1 with TRBJ2-1; D may be TRBD2 (6 bases). Germline V CDR1 and CDR2: SGHRS, YFSETQ. The CDR3 has 13 residues. The V and J ends lost 2 bases and 9 bases respectively, with 12 bases between them. CDR3 DNA sequence: TGCGCCAGCAGCTTCGGGACTGACGGTGAGCAGTTCTTC. Translating gives CASSFGTDGEQFF.

In nucleotides, the CDR3 is TGTGCCAGCAGCGTAGACGGGACAGCAAACACCGGGGAGCTGTTTTTT. This codes for CASSVDGTANTGELFF. The V gene is TRBV9, the J gene TRBJ2-2, with 7 bases fitting TRBD1. V shed 0 bases and J 2 bases; nucleotides not matched to a gene: 4. There are 16 residues in the CDR3. CDR1 is SGDLS, CDR2 YYNGEE, per germline.

The V and J genes are TRBV28 and TRBJ1-2, with a tentative D call TRBD1 (6 bases). The germline V gene has CDR1 MDHEN and CDR2 SYDVKM. Trimming stripped 6 bases from V and 8 bases from J, with 19 bases between. The CDR3 sequence is 14 residues long. Here the CDR3 DNA reads TGTGCCAGCAGGACTGACCCGCCGACAGGCGGCTACACCTTC. Translation: CASRTDPPTGGYTF.

Comments on this clone: At one boundary the junction diverges from the germline segment, which might be a read error. V usage is TRBV2 and J usage is TRBJ2-5; 8 bases match TRBD2. The CDR3 spans 16 residues. Germline-derived CDR1 and CDR2 are SNHLY and FYNNEI. The CDR3 here is CASSAYGLANQQTQYF. CDR3 DNA sequence: TGTGCCAGCAGCGCCTATGGACTAGCTAACCAACAGACCCAGTACTTC.

This chain joins TRBV6-2 or TRBV6-3 and TRBJ2-5; D tentatively reads TRBD1 or TRBD2 (5 bases each). V was cut by 2 bases and J by 5 bases, with 18 bases left in between. CDR1 MNHEY and CDR2 SVGEGT come from the germline V gene. This CDR3 is 16 amino acids long. Written as DNA, the CDR3 is TGTGCCAGCAGTTACCTTGGGGGACCAATGAGTGAGACCCAGTACTTC. Amino acids: CASSYLGGPMSETQYF.

This clone was recorded only once. V usage is TRBV7-9 and J usage is TRBJ2-7; TRBD2 matches 12 bases. V was pared by 4 bases and J by 2 bases, with 9 bases of the junction left unmatched. The V gene's germline CDR1 is SEHNR and CDR2 FQNEAQ (reference sequence). CDR3 size: 17 residues. CDR3 protein: CASSSGTSGRTAYEQYF. In nucleotides, the CDR3 is TGTGCCAGCAGCTCCGGGACTAGCGGGCGTACTGCCTACGAGCAGTACTTC.

The V gene is TRBV9, the J gene TRBJ1-4; D is ambiguous. V was cut by 0 bases and J by 6 bases, with 9 bases left in between. The CDR3 runs to 14 residues. The V gene's germline CDR1 is SGDLS and CDR2 YYNGEE. CDR3 amino acids: CASSVGGSHEKLFF. CDR3 nucleotide sequence: TGTGCCAGCAGCGTAGGAGGCTCTCATGAAAAACTGTTTTTT. The variable domain in full, completed from reference TRBV9 and TRBJ1-4, reads DSGVTQTPKHLITATGQRVTLRCSPRSGDLSVYWYQQSLDQGLQFLIQYYNGEERAKGNILERFSAQQFPDLHSELNLSSLELGDSALYFCASSVGGSHEKLFFGSGTQLSVL.

This clone was detected only a few times. J is TRBJ2-7 and V is TRBV27; TRBD1 agrees at 8 bases. This CDR3 has 14 amino acids. CDR1 and CDR2 from the germline V gene are MNHEY and SMNVEV (reference sequence). The junction had 6 bases not matched to a gene; V was cut back by 8 bases and J by 0 bases. CDR3 residues: CASGHRGSSYEQYF. The CDR3, as DNA: TGTGCCAGCGGGCACAGGGGGAGCTCCTACGAGCAGTACTTC.

The CDR3 protein is CASSQVAAAGSPLHF. The DNA for the CDR3 is TGCGCCAGCAGCCAAGTCGCGGCAGCCGGCTCACCCCTCCACTTT. The chain recombines TRBV4-3 with TRBJ1-6; D not certain. The V and J ends lost 1 base and 10 bases respectively, with 14 bases between them. This CDR3 spans 15 amino acids. Germline V gene data show CDR1 as LGHNA and CDR2 as YSLEER.

The CDR3 nucleotides are TGTGCCATCAGTGAGGCCACCGTCCTTCACACAAAGGCCTACAATGAGCAGTTCTTC. It codes for CAISEATVLHTKAYNEQFF. The chain carries TRBV10-3 and TRBJ2-1; D gene unclear. CDR1 is ENHRY and CDR2 is SYGVKD in the germline V gene. The CDR3 sequence is 19 residues long. V was clipped by 2 bases and J by 2 bases, with 22 bases between them.

This clone appeared once. The chain links TRBV4-2 to TRBJ2-1, with TRBD2 matching over 9 bases. The CDR3 extends over 14 amino acids. Losses at the gene ends were 0 bases for V and 9 bases for J; bases not matched to a gene: 3. Looked up from germline, CDR1 is LGHNA and CDR2 is YNFKEQ. The CDR3, as DNA: TGTGCCAGCAGCCAAGATCCAGCGGGGGGTGAGCAGTTCTTC. Its protein is CASSQDPAGGEQFF.

The rearrangement joins TRBV9 to TRBJ1-1; no reliable D call. This CDR3 has 13 residues. With 0 bases removed from V and 3 bases from J, the gap between germline ends came to 6 bases. Germline assignment: CDR1 SGDLS and CDR2 YYNGEE. In DNA, the CDR3 is TGTGCCAGCAGCGTAGCCCCAGACACTGAAGCTTTCTTT. Residues: CASSVAPDTEAFF.

The V gene is TRBV18, the J gene TRBJ2-3; the D is unclear. V lost 3 bases, J lost 5 bases, and 12 bases lay in between. This CDR3 contains 14 residues. Germline CDR1 and CDR2: KGHSH and LQKENI. The chain's CDR3 is CASSPRTGEDTQYF. DNA for the CDR3: TGTGCCAGCTCACCTAGAACTGGCGAAGATACGCAGTATTTT.